The 27 T cell receptor beta chains below come from one sample, sequenced in a study of OX40 agonist ivuxolimab in advanced cancers. TCRdb's copy holds only in-frame clones and misses some; the assay was immunoSEQ multiplex PCR. The sample has some 86,000 clones, roughly 94% seen once; the top ten hold 8.5% to 10%. This material consisted of CD4+ or CD8+ T cells sorted from blood, taken in a trial of the OX40 agonist ivuxolimab. These receptors all come from an adult with an advanced solid tumor such as melanoma, head and neck, liver or kidney cancer.

The chain recombines TRBV12-5 with TRBJ2-2; no firm D call. CDR3 length equals 13 residues. Trimming took 1 base from V and 6 from J, leaving 6 bases between them. Looked up from germline, CDR1 is LGHNT and CDR2 is FRNRAP. CDR3 sequence: CASGLGRAGELFF. The CDR3 DNA is TGTGCTAGTGGTTTGGGCCGGGCCGGGGAGCTGTTTTTT.

The rearrangement uses TRBV7-9 and TRBJ2-2; D ambiguous. CDR3 length: 12 residues. Germline V CDR1 and CDR2: SEHNR, FQNEAQ (reference sequence). V dropped 6 bases and J dropped 6 bases, with 8 bases sitting between them. The CDR3 is CASRPGPGELFF. CDR3 DNA sequence: TGTGCCAGCAGACCCGGGCCCGGGGAGCTGTTTTTT. The full variable domain, with the rest looked up from reference TRBV7-9 and TRBJ2-2, is DTGVSQNPRHKITKRGQNVTFRCDPISEHNRLYWYRQTLGQGPEFLTYFQNEAQLEKSRLLSDRFSAERPKGSFSTLEIQRTEQGDSAMYLCASRPGPGELFFGEGSRLTVL.

The chain has TRBV28 and TRBJ2-3; unclear D gene. V lost 4 bases, J lost 6 bases, and 17 bases lay in between. The CDR3 is 15 amino acids. The germline V gene encodes CDR1 MDHEN and CDR2 SYDVKM. DNA of the CDR3: TGTGCCAGCAGTTCTGTCGGGCTCCGGGCGGATACGCAGTATTTT. Its protein product is CASSSVGLRADTQYF.

The count of this clone is one. The CDR3 DNA sequence: TGTGCCAGCAGCTTACCAGGACAGAACACCGGGGAGCTGTTTTTT. It encodes CASSLPGQNTGELFF. The chain couples TRBV7-9 to TRBJ2-2; possibly TRBD1 for D (5 bases). The CDR3 spans 15 residues. Germline V gene sequence: CDR1 SEHNR, CDR2 FQNEAQ (reference sequence). Trimming shortened V by 2 bases and J by 1 base, and 8 bases separated the two germline ends.

The chain carries TRBV7-9 and TRBJ2-5, with D maybe TRBD2 (6 bases). V gave up 2 bases and J gave up 5 bases, with 21 bases separating them. The CDR3 has 17 residues. The germline V gene encodes CDR1 SEHNR and CDR2 FQNEAQ (reference sequence). CDR3 residues: CASSLLAGLAMGETQYF. The DNA of the CDR3 is TGTGCCAGCAGCTTATTGGCGGGCCTAGCGATGGGTGAGACCCAGTACTTC.

V is TRBV7-6 and J is TRBJ2-5, with 8 nucleotides matching TRBD1. This CDR3 region has 14 residues. The trim removed 4 bases at V and 3 bases at J, leaving 4 bases unmatched. From germline, CDR1 is SGHVS and CDR2 FNYEAQ. CDR3 sequence reads: CASSSRTGKETQYF. CDR3 sequence (DNA): TGTGCCAGCAGCTCGCGGACAGGGAAAGAGACCCAGTACTTC. Looking up the rest from reference TRBV7-6 and TRBJ2-5 gives the full variable domain: GAGVSQSPRYKVTKRGQDVALRCDPISGHVSLYWYRQALGQGPEFLTYFNYEAQQDKSGLPNDRFSAERPEGSISTLTIQRTEQRDSAMYRCASSSRTGKETQYFGPGTRLLVL.

CDR3 region: CSVALGIAASNEQFF. CDR3 nucleotide sequence: TGCAGCGTCGCCCTCGGGATAGCGGCTAGCAATGAGCAGTTCTTC. J is TRBJ2-1 and V is TRBV29-1, with D possibly matching TRBD2 (6 bases). There are 15 residues in the CDR3. Per the germline V gene, CDR1 is SQVTM and CDR2 is ANQGSEA. The ends were cut back, 6 bases at V and 6 bases at J, with 21 bases in the middle.

The chain employs TRBV5-8 and TRBJ2-7; 7 bases are a match to TRBD2. CDR1 and CDR2 from the germline V gene are SGHTS and YDEGEE. The CDR3 has 15 residues. V was pared by 0 bases and J by 0 bases, with 3 bases of the junction left unmatched. CDR3 DNA sequence: TGTGCCAGCAGCTTGGGCGGGGGTGGCTCCTACGAGCAGTACTTC. It yields the protein CASSLGGGGSYEQYF.

Here the CDR3 reads CASSSYSSMNTEAFF. CDR3 nucleotides: TGTGCCAGCAGCTCGTACAGCAGCATGAACACTGAAGCTTTCTTT. The rearrangement joins TRBV5-5 to TRBJ1-1; D is ambiguous. Between the trimmed V and J ends, which lost 3 bases and 0 bases, there was a span of 12 bases. Germline lookup yields CDR1 SGHKS and CDR2 YYEKEE (reference sequence). CDR3 size: 15 residues.

This clone has just one count. An end of the junction differs from the germline gene, which may be a read error. J is TRBJ1-3 and V is TRBV2; D not certain. Germline V gene sequence: CDR1 SNHLY, CDR2 FYNNEI. The CDR3 runs to 14 residues. CDR3 sequence (DNA): TGCGCTTACCTCCGGACGGCCTCTGGAAACACCATATATTTT. This sequence encodes CAYLRTASGNTIYF.

The chain links TRBV7-3 to TRBJ1-5; D is undetermined. Per germline, CDR1 SGHTA and CDR2 FQGTGA. The CDR3 length is 13 residues. Deletions cut 1 base from V and 5 bases from J, with 6 bases between. CDR3 nucleotide sequence: TGTGCCAGCAGCTTAAGGGCAGATCAGCCCCAGCATTTT. Amino acid sequence: CASSLRADQPQHF.

This chain connects TRBV29-1 to TRBJ2-5; possible D gene TRBD1, 5 bases. V gave up 3 bases and J gave up 4 bases, with 15 bases separating them. The CDR3 has 14 residues. The germline V gene has CDR1 SQVTM and CDR2 ANQGSEA. The CDR3 DNA sequence: TGCAGCGTTGACCGGCAGGGATTAGGAGAGACCCAGTACTTC. Protein: CSVDRQGLGETQYF.

The chain uses TRBV28 and TRBJ1-5; maybe TRBD1 (5 bases). Germline V gives CDR1 MDHEN, CDR2 SYDVKM. Trimming took 6 bases from V and 0 from J, leaving 21 bases between them. The CDR3 has 18 residues. The CDR3 DNA follows: TGTGCCAGCAGCCCGGTGGGGCAGAATAACCTTAGCAATCAGCCCCAGCATTTT. This sequence encodes CASSPVGQNNLSNQPQHF.

This rearrangement joins TRBV27 to TRBJ2-1; D unresolved. The V gene lost 3 bases and the J gene lost 0 bases, with 6 bases spanning the gap. The CDR3 spans 14 residues. Germline CDR1 is MNHEY and CDR2 is SMNVEV (reference sequence). CDR3 DNA: TGTGCCAGCAGTTTTCTCCCCTCCTACAATGAGCAGTTCTTC. This gives the protein CASSFLPSYNEQFF.

The gene calls are TRBV10-2 and TRBJ2-5; the match to TRBD2 covers 10 bases. The CDR3 spans 15 residues. The V gene's germline CDR1 is WSHSY and CDR2 SAAADI. V gave up 3 bases and J gave up 1 base; unmatched junction bases: 2. Written as DNA, the CDR3 is TGCGCCAGCAGTGATCTAGCGGGGGTCCAAGAGACCCAGTACTTC. Encoded protein: CASSDLAGVQETQYF.

Turning to this clone: Distinct nucleotide sequences in the sample also encode this CDR3. The V and J genes are TRBV28 and TRBJ2-7; D unresolved. This CDR3 spans 10 amino acids. The ends were cut back, 5 bases at V and 3 bases at J, with 2 bases in the middle. CDR1 is MDHEN, CDR2 SYDVKM, per germline. In DNA, the CDR3 is TGTGCCAGCAGTAACTACGAGCAGTACTTC. Protein sequence: CASSNYEQYF.

The gene calls are TRBV4-3 and TRBJ2-7; TRBD2 is a possible D gene (6 bases). V was trimmed by 4 bases and J by 3 bases, leaving 16 bases between them. The CDR3 loop spans 15 amino acids. Germline CDR1 LGHNA, CDR2 YSLEER. The CDR3 loop reads CASSPLESGFYEQYF. CDR3 nucleotides: TGCGCCAGCAGCCCCCTGGAGAGCGGGTTCTACGAGCAGTACTTC.

V usage is TRBV7-8 and J usage is TRBJ2-7, with D possibly matching TRBD2 (5 bases). This CDR3 spans 14 amino acids. Germline lookup yields CDR1 SGHVS and CDR2 FQNEAQ. Trimming took off 2 bases at V and 2 bases at J, with 10 bases between the two ends. CDR3 nucleotide sequence: TGTGCCAGCAGCTTAACGGGGTTGACCTACGAGCAGTACTTC. It translates to CASSLTGLTYEQYF.

The V call is TRBV19, the J call TRBJ2-1, with TRBD2 identical over 8 bases. The CDR3 loop spans 15 amino acids. V was clipped by 3 bases and J by 2 bases; unmatched bases: 3. CDR1 and CDR2 from the germline V gene are LNHDA and SQIVND (reference sequence). CDR3 nucleotide sequence: TGTGCCAGTAGTATCCCCGGGGGGGCCTACAATGAGCAGTTCTTC. It codes for CASSIPGGAYNEQFF.

V gene TRBV27 combines with J gene TRBJ2-3, with D possibly matching TRBD2 (6 bases). V gave up 6 bases and J gave up 6 bases, with 13 bases separating them. Germline V CDR1 and CDR2: MNHEY, SMNVEV (reference sequence). The CDR3 has 13 residues. The CDR3: CASRTSGRDTQYF. CDR3 nucleotides: TGTGCCAGCAGGACCTCAGGGAGGGATACGCAGTATTTT.

CDR3 sequence: CASSEVAQGRGYTF. CDR3 coding DNA: TGTGCCAGCAGTGAAGTCGCACAGGGAAGGGGCTACACCTTC. J is TRBJ1-2 and V is TRBV2; a possible D gene is TRBD1 (6 bases). The V gene's germline CDR1 is SNHLY and CDR2 FYNNEI. The germline V and J ends were trimmed by 1 base and 8 bases, with 14 bases remaining between them. The CDR3 totals 14 residues.

This clone appeared once. V usage is TRBV7-3 and J usage is TRBJ2-7, with 8 bases identical to TRBD2. CDR3 length: 14 residues. Germline trimming cut 1 base from V and 1 base from J; bases unmatched to any gene: 0. Per germline, CDR1 SGHTA and CDR2 FQGTGA. CDR3 sequence: CASSLSGGSYEQYF. CDR3 nucleotide sequence: TGTGCCAGCAGCTTAAGCGGGGGGTCCTACGAGCAGTACTTC.

This clone was detected once. This chain joins TRBV7-9 and TRBJ2-5; no clear D. V was cut by 3 bases and J by 7 bases, with 18 bases left in between. The germline V gene has CDR1 SEHNR and CDR2 FQNEAQ (reference sequence). The CDR3 totals 15 residues. The CDR3 coding sequence is TGTGCCAGCAGCTTCACCCTCGACTCGAAGGGGACCCAGTACTTC. Protein product: CASSFTLDSKGTQYF.

This chain connects TRBV10-2 to TRBJ2-1; TRBD1 or TRBD2 may be the D gene (5 bases each). The CDR3 has 16 amino acids. The germline V gene encodes CDR1 WSHSY and CDR2 SAAADI. Trimming took off 3 bases at V and 6 bases at J, with 18 bases between the two ends. The CDR3 region has the DNA TGCGCCAGCAGTGACCCCGCCGGGACCTCAACCAATGAGCAGTTCTTC. This gives the protein CASSDPAGTSTNEQFF.

This rearrangement joins TRBV15 to TRBJ2-7; 7 bases line up with TRBD1. The CDR3 covers 16 residues. Germline trimming cut 1 base from V and 0 bases from J; bases unmatched to any gene: 6. Germline lookup yields CDR1 LNHNV and CDR2 YYDKDF (reference sequence). The CDR3 DNA follows: TGTGCCACCAGCAGAGCCGGACAGGAAAACTCCTACGAGCAGTACTTC. It yields the protein CATSRAGQENSYEQYF.

The chain employs TRBV6-5 and TRBJ2-3; D unclear. The CDR3 length is 13 residues. The V and J ends lost 2 bases and 1 base respectively, with 4 bases between them. The germline V gene has CDR1 MNHEY and CDR2 SVGAGI. The CDR3 spells CASSYIRTDTQYF. The CDR3 DNA follows: TGTGCCAGCAGTTACATCCGCACAGATACGCAGTATTTT.

This chain connects TRBV5-1 to TRBJ2-3; 7 bases map to TRBD1. The CDR3 is 16 residues long. CDR1 and CDR2 (germline): SGHRS, YFSETQ. The trim removed 0 bases at V and 0 bases at J, leaving 4 bases unmatched. The CDR3, as DNA: TGCGCCAGCAGCTTGGTAGGGGGCGATAGCACAGATACGCAGTATTTT. It is translated as CASSLVGGDSTDTQYF.